This T cell receptor (beta chain) was captured in a study of blood T cell repertoires in COVID-19. Assay used: immunoSEQ multiplex PCR; TCRdb lists only in-frame clones, some missing. The table includes more than 200,000 clones, more than 75% detected once. After removal of 6 bases from V and 8 bases from J, the junction contained 12 bases not matched to a gene. Germline-derived CDR1 and CDR2 are MGHDK and SYGVNS. This CDR3 is 15 amino acids long. Living in 20 to 30 US areas, the participants were between roughly 18 and 90 years of age. Participant reports of clinical history set cohort assignment. V and J are TRBV25-1 and TRBJ1-2; 10 nucleotides align to TRBD1. The clonotype originates from a man aged 40-55 years who had recovered from COVID-19. The specimen sequenced was PBMCs or T cells enriched from blood (not recorded which). CDR3 loop: CASSGTGAPRGGYTF. In DNA form, the CDR3 reads TGTGCCAGCAGCGGGACAGGGGCGCCCCGGGGAGGCTACACCTTC.